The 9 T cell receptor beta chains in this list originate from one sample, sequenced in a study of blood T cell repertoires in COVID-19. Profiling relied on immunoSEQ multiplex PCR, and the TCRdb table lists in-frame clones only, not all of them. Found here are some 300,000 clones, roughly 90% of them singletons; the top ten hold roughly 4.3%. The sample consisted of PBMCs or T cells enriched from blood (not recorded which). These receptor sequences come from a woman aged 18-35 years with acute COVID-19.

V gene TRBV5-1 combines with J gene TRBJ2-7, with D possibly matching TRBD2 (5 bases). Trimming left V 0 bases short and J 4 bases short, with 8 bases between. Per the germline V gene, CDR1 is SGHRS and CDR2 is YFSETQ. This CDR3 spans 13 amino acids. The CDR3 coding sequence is TGCGCCAGCAGCTTGGGCACGGGGTACGAGCAGTACTTC. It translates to CASSLGTGYEQYF.

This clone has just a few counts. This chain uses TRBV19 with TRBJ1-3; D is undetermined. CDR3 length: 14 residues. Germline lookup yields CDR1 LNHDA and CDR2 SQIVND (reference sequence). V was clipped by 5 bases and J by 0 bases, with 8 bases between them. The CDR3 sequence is CASSLTSSGNTIYF. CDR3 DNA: TGTGCCAGTAGTCTCACTAGCTCTGGAAACACCATATATTTT.

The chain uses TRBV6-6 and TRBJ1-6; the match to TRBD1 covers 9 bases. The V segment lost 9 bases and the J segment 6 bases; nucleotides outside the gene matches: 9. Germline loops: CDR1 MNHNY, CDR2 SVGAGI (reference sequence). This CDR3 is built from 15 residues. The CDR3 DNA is TGTGCCAGTAATACACAGGGGGCGTTTAATTCACCCCTCCACTTT. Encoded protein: CASNTQGAFNSPLHF.

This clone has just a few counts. CDR3 protein: CASRDRGETGELFF. For the CDR3, the DNA is TGTGCCAGTAGGGACAGGGGAGAGACCGGGGAGCTGTTTTTT. The chain employs TRBV19 and TRBJ2-2, with 9 positions matching TRBD1. V was pared by 6 bases and J by 5 bases, with 4 bases of the junction left unmatched. Germline values: CDR1 LNHDA, CDR2 SQIVND (reference sequence). The CDR3 is made up of 14 amino acids.

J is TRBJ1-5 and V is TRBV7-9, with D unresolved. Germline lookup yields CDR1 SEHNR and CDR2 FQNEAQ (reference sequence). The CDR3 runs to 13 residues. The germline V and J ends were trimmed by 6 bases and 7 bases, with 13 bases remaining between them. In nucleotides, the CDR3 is TGTGCCAGCAGTCAAGACCAGGTACAGCCCCAGCATTTT. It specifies CASSQDQVQPQHF.

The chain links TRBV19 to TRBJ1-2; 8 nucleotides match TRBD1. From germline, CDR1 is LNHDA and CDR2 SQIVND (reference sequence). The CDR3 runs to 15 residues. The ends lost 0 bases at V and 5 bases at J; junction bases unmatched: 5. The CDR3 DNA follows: TGTGCCAGTAGTATAGAGGGGACAGGAGGTTATGGCTACACCTTC. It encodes CASSIEGTGGYGYTF.

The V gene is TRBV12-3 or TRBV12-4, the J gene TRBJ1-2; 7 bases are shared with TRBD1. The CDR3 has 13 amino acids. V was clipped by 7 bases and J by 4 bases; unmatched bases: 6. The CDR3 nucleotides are TGTGCCAGCACCAAGACAGGGTCCTATGGCTACACCTTC. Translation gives CASTKTGSYGYTF.

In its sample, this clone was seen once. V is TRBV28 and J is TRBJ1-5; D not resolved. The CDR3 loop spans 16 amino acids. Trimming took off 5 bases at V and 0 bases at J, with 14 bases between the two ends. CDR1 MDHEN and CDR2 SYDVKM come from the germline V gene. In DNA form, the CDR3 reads TGTGCCAGCAGTCACTCTAGTTATTATAGCAATCAGCCCCAGCATTTT. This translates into CASSHSSYYSNQPQHF.

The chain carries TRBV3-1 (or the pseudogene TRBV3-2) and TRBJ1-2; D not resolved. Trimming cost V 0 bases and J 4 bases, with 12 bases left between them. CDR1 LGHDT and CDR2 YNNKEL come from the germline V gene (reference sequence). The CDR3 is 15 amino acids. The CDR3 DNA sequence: TGTGCCAGCAGCCAAGATCTCAACGGCGGCTATGGCTACACCTTC. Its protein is CASSQDLNGGYGYTF.